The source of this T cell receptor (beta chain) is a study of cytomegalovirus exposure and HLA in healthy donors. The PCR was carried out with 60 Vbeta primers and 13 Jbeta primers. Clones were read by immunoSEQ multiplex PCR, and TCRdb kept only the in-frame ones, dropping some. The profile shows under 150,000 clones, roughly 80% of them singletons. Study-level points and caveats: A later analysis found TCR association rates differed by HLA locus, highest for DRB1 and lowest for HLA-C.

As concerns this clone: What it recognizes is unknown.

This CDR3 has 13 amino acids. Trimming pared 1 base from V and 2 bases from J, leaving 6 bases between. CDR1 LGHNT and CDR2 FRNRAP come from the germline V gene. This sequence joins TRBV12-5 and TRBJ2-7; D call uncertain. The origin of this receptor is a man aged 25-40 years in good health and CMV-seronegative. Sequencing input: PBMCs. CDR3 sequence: CASGLDETYEQYF. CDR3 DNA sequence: TGTGCTAGTGGTTTGGACGAGACCTACGAGCAGTACTTC.